These 29 T cell receptor beta chains came from one sample sequenced in a study of T-cell memory formation after mild COVID-19. TCRdb redid the calling of the 5' RACE reads with MiXCR, one entry per CDR3 protein. Seen here are under 450,000 distinct CDR3 sequences, approximately 15% observed once, and the top ten hold under 25%. Sequences were obtained from PBMCs or a T cell subset sorted from them (not recorded which). The receptors stem from a man in his late teens or twenties who had mild COVID-19 (a few samples of this study predate the infection). Cell type and time point are not known.

This rearrangement joins TRBV12-3 or TRBV12-4 to TRBJ1-5; TRBD1 matches at 7 bases. The CDR3 is 13 residues long. Losses at the gene ends were 11 bases for V and 3 bases for J; bases not matched to a gene: 7. The CDR3 spells CACTQGPNQPQHF. In nucleotides, the CDR3 is TGTGCCTGTACACAGGGGCCCAATCAGCCCCAGCATTTT.

This clonotype was seen a handful of times. This chain joins TRBV25-1 and TRBJ2-7, with 7 bases matching TRBD1. Germline V CDR1 and CDR2: MGHDK, SYGVNS. Trimming removed 8 bases from V and 5 bases from J; junction bases left unmatched: 6. The CDR3 runs 12 residues. CDR3 in DNA: TGTGCCAGCGGGGAGACAGGGAACGAGCAGTACTTC. Its protein product is CASGETGNEQYF.

This clonotype was detected many times. The V call is TRBV10-3, the J call TRBJ2-1; 10 positions agree with TRBD1. The CDR3 consists of 15 residues. Trimming removed 9 bases from V and 8 bases from J; junction bases left unmatched: 13. Per the germline V gene, CDR1 is ENHRY and CDR2 is SYGVKD. The chain's CDR3 is CAIWNRQGASYEQFF. CDR3 coding DNA: TGTGCCATATGGAATCGACAGGGGGCGAGCTATGAGCAGTTCTTC.

At least ten counts were recorded for this clonotype. CDR3 DNA sequence: TGCAGTGCTAGAGATCCGCAGGGTTCGTACACTGAAGCTTTCTTT. Its protein is CSARDPQGSYTEAFF. This rearrangement joins TRBV20-1 to TRBJ1-1, with D possibly matching TRBD1 (5 bases). Trimming took off 0 bases at V and 3 bases at J, with 14 bases between the two ends. The CDR3 totals 15 residues. The germline CDR1 and CDR2 sequences are DFQATT and SNEGSKA (reference sequence).

This clonotype turned up a few times. The genes are TRBV6-6 and TRBJ2-5, with 7 bases aligning to TRBD1. Trimming at V came to 2 bases and at J to 0 bases, leaving 3 bases not matched to a gene. The CDR3 covers 15 residues. Germline V gene lookup returns CDR1 MNHNY and CDR2 SVGAGI (reference sequence). For the CDR3, the DNA is TGTGCCAGCAGTTACCGGGGACAGTACCAAGAGACCCAGTACTTC. Translated, it gives CASSYRGQYQETQYF.

The sample holds a few counts of this clonotype. The V call is TRBV6-5, the J call TRBJ2-3, with 8 bases fitting TRBD1. V shed 6 bases, J shed 1 base, and the junction held 3 bases outside the gene matches. CDR1 is MNHEY and CDR2 is SVGAGI in the germline V gene. This CDR3 region has 14 residues. The CDR3 loop reads CASRGQGGTDTQYF. DNA of the CDR3: TGTGCCAGCAGAGGACAGGGTGGCACAGATACGCAGTATTTT.

This clonotype occurred a few times. The J gene is TRBJ2-2, the V gene TRBV5-6; 12 bases map to TRBD1. The junction had 3 bases not matched to a gene; V was cut back by 3 bases and J by 6 bases. The CDR3 contains 15 residues. Germline values: CDR1 SGHDT, CDR2 YYEEEE. The CDR3 DNA reads TGTGCCAGCAGCTGGGACAGGGGGCGGTCCGGGGAGCTGTTTTTT. This encodes CASSWDRGRSGELFF.

The rearrangement uses TRBV23-1 and TRBJ2-7; unclear D gene. TRBV23-1 is an ORF, and what it does is uncertain. The CDR3 has 13 amino acids. The ends were cut back, 2 bases at V and 7 bases at J, with 12 bases in the middle. For the CDR3, the DNA is TGCGCCAGCAGTCAAGTCGGTGCCACAGAGCAGTACTTC. Residues: CASSQVGATEQYF.

The chain joins TRBV4-2 to TRBJ2-1, with D possibly TRBD2 on 6 matching bases. The CDR3 is made up of 17 amino acids. The ends were cut back, 1 base at V and 5 bases at J, with 18 bases in the middle. CDR1 is LGHNA and CDR2 is YNFKEQ in the germline V gene. This CDR3 reads CASSQASSGGSDNEQFF. CDR3 sequence (DNA): TGTGCCAGCAGCCAAGCCTCTAGTGGGGGGAGTGACAATGAGCAGTTCTTC.

The chain combines TRBV7-3 with TRBJ2-1; no firm D call. This CDR3 region has 12 residues. V gave up 11 bases and J gave up 9 bases, with 17 bases separating them. CDR1 and CDR2 from the germline V gene are SGHTA and FQGTGA. The CDR3 reads CASSGRTGEQFF. The CDR3 DNA reads TGTGCCTCTTCTGGGCGCACGGGTGAGCAGTTCTTC.

This clonotype was seen many times. The genes are TRBV10-3 and TRBJ2-2, with TRBD2 as a possible D gene (6 bases). Per the germline V gene, CDR1 is ENHRY and CDR2 is SYGVKD. The CDR3 runs to 13 residues. Between the trimmed V and J ends, which lost 7 bases and 2 bases, there was a span of 8 bases. DNA for the CDR3: TGTGCCATCACCGGGGGTAACACCGGGGAGCTGTTTTTT. It translates to CAITGGNTGELFF.

This clonotype occurred a few times. The V and J genes are TRBV7-9 and TRBJ1-1, with a possible D match to TRBD1 (5 bases). CDR1 and CDR2 (germline): SEHNR, FQNEAQ (reference sequence). V shed 4 bases and J shed 8 bases, with 11 bases lying between them. The CDR3 is 12 amino acids. Written as DNA, the CDR3 is TGTGCCAGCAGCTCCCAGGGCGGGGAAGCTTTCTTT. Residues: CASSSQGGEAFF. The whole variable domain, remainder taken from reference TRBV7-9 and TRBJ1-1, is DTGVSQNPRHKITKRGQNVTFRCDPISEHNRLYWYRQTLGQGPEFLTYFQNEAQLEKSRLLSDRFSAERPKGSFSTLEIQRTEQGDSAMYLCASSSQGGEAFFGQGTRLTVV.

The CDR3 DNA reads TGCGCCAGCAGCCAAGATCCGGGGCGCACTGAAGCTTTCTTT. The encoded protein is CASSQDPGRTEAFF. The chain combines TRBV4-1 with TRBJ1-1; D is perhaps TRBD1 (5 bases). The CDR3 contains 14 residues. Germline values: CDR1 MGHRA, CDR2 YSYEKL. With 0 bases removed from V and 4 bases from J, the gap between germline ends came to 9 bases.

This clonotype has a count of ten or more. The chain is built from TRBV7-8 and TRBJ2-1; perhaps TRBD2 as D (5 bases). The CDR3 runs to 15 residues. Trimming shortened V by 5 bases and J by 0 bases, and 11 bases separated the two germline ends. Per the germline V gene, CDR1 is SGHVS and CDR2 is FQNEAQ. This CDR3 reads CASSLDSSSYNEQFF. CDR3 sequence (DNA): TGTGCCAGCAGCCTGGACTCGTCCTCCTACAATGAGCAGTTCTTC. Full variable domain (remainder filled in from reference TRBV7-8 and TRBJ2-1): GAGVSQSPRYKVAKRGQDVALRCDPISGHVSLFWYQQALGQGPEFLTYFQNEAQLDKSGLPSDRFFAERPEGSVSTLKIQRTQQEDSAVYLCASSLDSSSYNEQFFGPGTRLTVL.

CDR3 in amino acids: CASSLVVTNTEAFF. The CDR3 DNA sequence: TGTGCCAGCAGCTTAGTGGTCACCAACACTGAAGCTTTCTTT. The V call is TRBV11-2, the J call TRBJ1-1; no reliable D call. Looked up from germline, CDR1 is SGHAT and CDR2 is FQNNGV. Deletions cut 1 base from V and 2 bases from J, with 8 bases between. This CDR3 contains 14 residues.

This clonotype was counted many times. This chain joins TRBV7-2 and TRBJ1-2; D is perhaps TRBD1 (5 bases). Trimming left V 2 bases short and J 5 bases short, with 9 bases between. CDR1 and CDR2 (germline): SGHTA, FQGNSA. The CDR3 runs 13 residues. CDR3 bases: TGTGCCAGCAGCTTATGGGACTCTTATGGCTACACCTTC. This translates into CASSLWDSYGYTF. The whole variable domain, remainder taken from reference TRBV7-2 and TRBJ1-2, is GAGVSQSPSNKVTEKGKDVELRCDPISGHTALYWYRQSLGQGLEFLIYFQGNSAPDKSGLPSDRFSAERTGGSVSTLTIQRTQQEDSAVYLCASSLWDSYGYTFGSGTRLTVV.

This clonotype was counted a few times. The rearrangement links TRBV15 to TRBJ1-5; the D gene is possibly TRBD1 (6 bases). CDR1 LNHNV and CDR2 YYDKDF come from the germline V gene (reference sequence). V lost 3 bases to trimming and J lost 6 bases, with 15 bases between them. This CDR3 region has 15 residues. CDR3 DNA sequence: TGTGCCACCAGCAGCACGGGGGCGTTAAGTCAGCCCCAGCATTTT. This encodes CATSSTGALSQPQHF. Based on the CDR3 plus reference TRBV15 and TRBJ1-5, the full variable domain is DAMVIQNPRYQVTQFGKPVTLSCSQTLNHNVMYWYQQKSSQAPKLLFHYYDKDFNNEADTPDNFQSRRPNTSFCFLDIRSPGLGDTAMYLCATSSTGALSQPQHFGDGTRLSIL.

The chain links TRBV6-8 to TRBJ2-7; 8 bases are a match to TRBD1. The V gene end was trimmed by 6 bases and the J gene end by 3 bases; junction bases not matched to a gene: 10. Germline CDR1 is MNHGY and CDR2 is SAAAGT. The CDR3 totals 15 residues. This chain's CDR3 is CASSPDRDLCYEQYV. The DNA of the CDR3 is TGTGCCAGCAGCCCGGACAGGGACCTGTGCTACGAGCAGTACGTC.

This chain links TRBV4-2 with TRBJ1-1; the match to TRBD1 covers 7 bases. The V gene end was trimmed by 1 base and the J gene end by 3 bases; junction bases not matched to a gene: 8. Germline V gene lookup returns CDR1 LGHNA and CDR2 YNFKEQ. The CDR3 totals 16 residues. The DNA for the CDR3 is TGTGCCAGCAGCCAAGGTGAAGGGGGCCTGGACACTGAAGCTTTCTTT. Its protein is CASSQGEGGLDTEAFF.

With respect to this clonotype: At one end, the junction sequence differs from germline, possibly due to a read error. V is TRBV7-3 and J is TRBJ2-2, with TRBD1 as a possible D gene (7 bases). Germline V gives CDR1 SGHTA, CDR2 FQGTGA. The CDR3 spans 15 residues. The CDR3 DNA sequence: TGTGCCAGCAGTTTAAGCAGGGGGGACACCGGGGAGCTGTTTTTT. Protein product: CASSLSRGDTGELFF. The variable domain in full, with the rest retrieved from reference TRBV7-3 and TRBJ2-2, is GAGVSQTPSNKVTEKGKYVELRCDPISGHTALYWYRQSLGQGPEFLIYFQGTGAADDSGLPNDRFFAVRPEGSVSTLKIQRTERGDSAVYLCASSLSRGDTGELFFGEGSRLTVL.

The chain links TRBV7-2 to TRBJ2-1; no clear D gene. This CDR3 contains 17 residues. The germline V and J ends were trimmed by 6 bases and 4 bases, with 22 bases remaining between them. Germline V gene sequence: CDR1 SGHTA, CDR2 FQGNSA. The CDR3 loop is CASSSRVRLRNYNEQFF. The CDR3 coding sequence is TGTGCCAGCAGTTCACGGGTCCGACTCCGGAATTACAATGAGCAGTTCTTC.

This clonotype was detected only a few times. This chain joins TRBV7-2 and TRBJ2-3, with 9 bases aligning to TRBD2. The ends lost 0 bases at V and 11 bases at J; junction bases unmatched: 9. Germline V CDR1 and CDR2: SGHTA, FQGNSA. The CDR3 runs 15 residues. CDR3 loop: CASSLALLAAGGQYF. As DNA, the CDR3 is TGTGCCAGCAGCTTAGCGCTTCTAGCAGCGGGGGGGCAGTATTTT.

This clonotype was recorded a few times. The J gene is TRBJ1-2, the V gene TRBV4-2, with D possibly being TRBD1 (5 bases). The CDR3 loop spans 16 amino acids. Germline-derived CDR1 and CDR2 are LGHNA and YNFKEQ. V shed 3 bases and J shed 6 bases, with 20 bases lying between them. DNA of the CDR3: TGTGCCAGCAGCCATCCTACGGGACGGACCTTCGATGGCTACACCTTC. It translates to CASSHPTGRTFDGYTF.

This clonotype was seen only a few times. This sequence joins TRBV7-8 and TRBJ1-4, with D possibly TRBD1 on 6 matching bases. The CDR3 is made up of 19 amino acids. CDR1 is SGHVS and CDR2 is FQNEAQ in the germline V gene. V was trimmed by 5 bases and J by 1 base, leaving 23 bases between them. The CDR3 bases are TGTGCCAGCAGCCCCCGGGACACAATTTCCCCGCTAACTAATGAAAAACTGTTTTTT. As protein: CASSPRDTISPLTNEKLFF.

This rearrangement joins TRBV7-9 to TRBJ2-5; 8 nucleotides agree with TRBD2. Germline lookup yields CDR1 SEHNR and CDR2 FQNEAQ (reference sequence). V was pared by 4 bases and J by 1 base, with 2 bases of the junction left unmatched. This CDR3 is 14 amino acids long. The CDR3 spells CASSYGLAQETQYF. The CDR3 DNA is TGTGCCAGCAGCTATGGACTAGCCCAAGAGACCCAGTACTTC.

This clonotype has a count of ten or more. This chain joins TRBV15 and TRBJ2-6; possibly TRBD1 for D (6 bases). The CDR3 runs to 17 residues. Germline lookup yields CDR1 LNHNV and CDR2 YYDKDF (reference sequence). The V end lost 0 bases, the J end lost 0 bases, and 9 bases lay between the germline ends. The CDR3 DNA is TGTGCCACCAGCAGAGATGGGACATCCTCTGGGGCCAACGTCCTGACTTTC. Translated: CATSRDGTSSGANVLTF.

The V gene is TRBV7-2, the J gene TRBJ2-6; D remains ambiguous. The ends were cut back, 11 bases at V and 1 base at J, with 9 bases in the middle. The germline CDR1 and CDR2 sequences are SGHTA and FQGNSA. CDR3 length: 13 amino acids. In DNA, the CDR3 is TGTGCCTCGGGTTGGTCTGGGGCCAACGTCCTGACTTTC. This encodes CASGWSGANVLTF.

The gene calls are TRBV27 and TRBJ1-2, with no clear D. Deletions cut 5 bases from V and 3 bases from J, with 13 bases between. CDR3 size: 14 residues. Germline V gene sequence: CDR1 MNHEY, CDR2 SMNVEV (reference sequence). Written as DNA, the CDR3 is TGTGCCAGCAGTCCCCTGGGTCTGCACTATGGCTACACCTTC. This gives the protein CASSPLGLHYGYTF.

This clonotype has a handful of counts. This sequence joins TRBV25-1 and TRBJ1-2; TRBD1 is a possible D gene (6 bases). Germline lookup yields CDR1 MGHDK and CDR2 SYGVNS. The CDR3 loop spans 13 amino acids. Deletions cut 4 bases from V and 7 bases from J, with 13 bases between. The CDR3 loop reads CASSGRGGFGYTF. The DNA of the CDR3 is TGTGCCAGCAGTGGCCGGGGGGGCTTTGGCTACACCTTC.